Listed below are T cell receptor beta chains from one sample, sequenced in a study of T cells in localized non-small cell lung cancer. This table comes from immunoSEQ multiplex PCR, and its TCRdb copy is limited to in-frame clones, with some not included. The table lists more than 20,000 clones, 80% to 90% of them singletons, with approximately 12% in the top ten. This sample comprised PBMCs, obtained before any cancer treatment. Source of these receptors: a man aged 40-75 years with stage II squamous cell lung carcinoma. The CDR3 runs from the conserved cysteine through the conserved F or W. Fields, in order: V gene, clone size, D gene, J gene, CDR3 DNA, CDR3 protein. D genes are given only for firm matches. Expanded clones are given a class, and other clones once, few, many or no size at all.

v_call: TRBV29-1; clone_size: .; d_call: .; j_call: TRBJ1-2; cdr3_nt: TGCAGCGTTGACGGGGAGATGGGCAGTTACACCTTC; cdr3_aa: CSVDGEMGSYTF
v_call: TRBV11-2; clone_size: .; d_call: TRBD1; j_call: TRBJ2-2; cdr3_nt: TGTGCCAGCACCCCGGATGGGCAGGGGGCGAACACCGGGGAGCTGTTTTTT; cdr3_aa: CASTPDGQGANTGELFF
v_call: TRBV15; clone_size: .; d_call: TRBD2; j_call: TRBJ2-7; cdr3_nt: TGTGCCACCAGCAGGGGGCAGCCGGGACTAGCGGGGCTACAGCAGTACTTC; cdr3_aa: CATSRGQPGLAGLQQYF
v_call: TRBV19; clone_size: .; d_call: TRBD1; j_call: TRBJ1-5; cdr3_nt: TGTGCCAGTAGTAGGGCCGGGACAGGGGGTCAGCCCCAGCATTTT; cdr3_aa: CASSRAGTGGQPQHF
v_call: TRBV6-6; clone_size: once; d_call: .; j_call: TRBJ1-1; cdr3_nt: TGTGCCAGCAGTCCCCAGGCTGGGGTGGCTTTCTTT; cdr3_aa: CASSPQAGVAFF
v_call: TRBV7-3; clone_size: .; d_call: .; j_call: TRBJ2-2; cdr3_nt: TGTGCCAGCAGCCTACTCCGGGACCTAGGGACCGGGGAGCTGTTTTTT; cdr3_aa: CASSLLRDLGTGELFF
v_call: TRBV11-2; clone_size: .; d_call: .; j_call: TRBJ2-5; cdr3_nt: TGTGCCAGCAGCTTAGTAGCGACTCTACAAGAGACCCAGTACTTC; cdr3_aa: CASSLVATLQETQYF
v_call: TRBV4-2; clone_size: .; d_call: TRBD1; j_call: TRBJ1-5; cdr3_nt: TGTGCCAGCAGCCAAGAAGTCCACATAGGGGGCTTAAGCAATCAGCCCCAGCATTTT; cdr3_aa: CASSQEVHIGGLSNQPQHF
v_call: TRBV11-2; clone_size: .; d_call: .; j_call: TRBJ1-1; cdr3_nt: TGTGCCAGCAGTTGGATTTTAGGGACTGAAGCTTTCTTT; cdr3_aa: CASSWILGTEAFF
v_call: TRBV7-2; clone_size: .; d_call: .; j_call: TRBJ2-3; cdr3_nt: TGTGCCAGCAGCTTAAGGAGGGCAGATACGCAGTATTTT; cdr3_aa: CASSLRRADTQYF
v_call: TRBV10-3; clone_size: .; d_call: .; j_call: TRBJ1-2; cdr3_nt: TGTGCCACCACGACGGAGGGGCGTCACTATGGCTACACCTTC; cdr3_aa: CATTTEGRHYGYTF
v_call: TRBV18; clone_size: .; d_call: .; j_call: TRBJ1-4; cdr3_nt: TGTGCCAGCAAAAGATCAACTAATGAAAAACTGTTTTTT; cdr3_aa: CASKRSTNEKLFF
v_call: TRBV5-1; clone_size: .; d_call: TRBD1; j_call: TRBJ2-7; cdr3_nt: TGCGCCAGCAGCGGGACAGGGGTCTACGAGCAGTACTTC; cdr3_aa: CASSGTGVYEQYF
v_call: TRBV27; clone_size: .; d_call: .; j_call: TRBJ1-2; cdr3_nt: TGTGCCAGCAGCCCTGGACCGAGATATGGCTACACCTTC; cdr3_aa: CASSPGPRYGYTF
v_call: TRBV5-5; clone_size: .; d_call: .; j_call: TRBJ1-2; cdr3_nt: TGTGCCAGCAGCGTGGAGGACAGACCTAACCTAGCTAACTATGGCTACACCTTC; cdr3_aa: CASSVEDRPNLANYGYTF
v_call: TRBV5-5; clone_size: .; d_call: TRBD1; j_call: TRBJ2-4; cdr3_nt: TGTGCCAGCAGCTTGAACAGGGGGCTGGGAGCCAAAAACATTCAGTACTTC; cdr3_aa: CASSLNRGLGAKNIQYF
v_call: TRBV5-6; clone_size: .; d_call: .; j_call: TRBJ1-1; cdr3_nt: TGTGCCAGCAGCGACACGGGACATCGGGAGAACACTGAAGCTTTCTTT; cdr3_aa: CASSDTGHRENTEAFF
v_call: TRBV7-9; clone_size: .; d_call: .; j_call: TRBJ1-4; cdr3_nt: TGTGCCAGCAGCCCCGGGGTAGGGGGAAATGAAAAACTGTTTTTT; cdr3_aa: CASSPGVGGNEKLFF
v_call: TRBV10-1; clone_size: .; d_call: .; j_call: TRBJ2-2; cdr3_nt: TGCGCCAGCAGTGAGTCCGGGGGGGAGCTGTTTTTT; cdr3_aa: CASSESGGELFF
v_call: TRBV7-8; clone_size: .; d_call: .; j_call: TRBJ2-7; cdr3_nt: TGTGCCAGCAGCTTAGTAGGGGGGGCCCACGAGCAGTACTTC; cdr3_aa: CASSLVGGAHEQYF
v_call: TRBV5-4; clone_size: .; d_call: .; j_call: TRBJ2-4; cdr3_nt: TGTGCCGTGGGACTAGCCAAAAACATTCAGTACTTC; cdr3_aa: CAVGLAKNIQYF
v_call: TRBV2; clone_size: .; d_call: TRBD2; j_call: TRBJ2-7; cdr3_nt: TGTGCCAGCAGTGCATCCGGGACTATCGTCGGCGAGCAGTACTTC; cdr3_aa: CASSASGTIVGEQYF